The clone carrying this T cell receptor (beta chain) has ten or more counts. The germline gives CDR1 SGHVS, CDR2 FQNEAQ. The CDR3 has 15 amino acids. Trimming removed 1 base at V and 3 bases at J, with 10 bases between. This sample stems from a study of regulatory T cells in long-lasting Graves disease. Investigators prepared the TCR beta libraries by applying iRepertoire HTBI primers and Arm-PCR of CDR3 regions. TCRdb passed the multiplex PCR reads through MiXCR, listing each CDR3 protein once. The sample consists of nearly 350,000 distinct CDR3 sequences, around a fifth of them appearing once. Time point meaning: persistent/refractory GD, antithyroid drugs over 5 years with positive TRAb. Extracted RNA from PBMCs served as the source of the TCR library.

The sequenced sample was peripheral blood mononuclear cells (PBMCs), obtained when the disease was refractory, from a patient treated with antithyroid drugs. This receptor was taken from a female donor with Graves disease. The rearrangement uses TRBV7-8 and TRBJ1-5; a weak D match, TRBD1 (5 bases). The CDR3 region has the DNA TGTGCCAGCAGCTTAGTGGGGCGGGTCAATCAGCCCCAGCATTTT. Translating gives CASSLVGRVNQPQHF. The full variable domain, its missing parts supplied by reference TRBV7-8 and TRBJ1-5, is GAGVSQSPRYKVAKRGQDVALRCDPISGHVSLFWYQQALGQGPEFLTYFQNEAQLDKSGLPSDRFFAERPEGSVSTLKIQRTQQEDSAVYLCASSLVGRVNQPQHFGDGTRLSIL.